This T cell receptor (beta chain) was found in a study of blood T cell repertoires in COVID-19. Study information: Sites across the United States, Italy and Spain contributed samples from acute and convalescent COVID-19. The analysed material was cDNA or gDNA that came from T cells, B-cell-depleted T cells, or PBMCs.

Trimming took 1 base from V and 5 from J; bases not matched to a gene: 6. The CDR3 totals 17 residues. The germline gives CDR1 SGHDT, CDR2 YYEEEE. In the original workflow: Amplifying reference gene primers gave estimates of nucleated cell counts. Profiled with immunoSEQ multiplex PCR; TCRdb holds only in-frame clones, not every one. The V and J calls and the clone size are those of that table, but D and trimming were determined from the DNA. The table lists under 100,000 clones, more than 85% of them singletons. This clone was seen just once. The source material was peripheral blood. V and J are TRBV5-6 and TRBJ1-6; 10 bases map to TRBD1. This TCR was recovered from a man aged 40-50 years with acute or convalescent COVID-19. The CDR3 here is CASSLLTGTGDNSPLHF. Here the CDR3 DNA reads TGTGCCAGCAGCTTGCTGACCGGGACAGGGGATAATTCACCCCTCCACTTT.